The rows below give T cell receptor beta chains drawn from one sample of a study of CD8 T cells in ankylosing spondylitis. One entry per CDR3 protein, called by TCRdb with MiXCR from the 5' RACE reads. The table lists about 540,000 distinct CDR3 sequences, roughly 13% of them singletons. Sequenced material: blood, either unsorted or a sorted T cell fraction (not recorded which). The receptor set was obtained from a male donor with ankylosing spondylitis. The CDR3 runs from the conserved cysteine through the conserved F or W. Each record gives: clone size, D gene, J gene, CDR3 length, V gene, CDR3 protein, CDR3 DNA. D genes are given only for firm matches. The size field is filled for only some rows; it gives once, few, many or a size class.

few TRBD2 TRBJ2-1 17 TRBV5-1 CASSKGLAGGIYNEQFF TGCGCCAGCAGCAAAGGACTAGCGGGAGGTATATACAATGAGCAGTTCTTC
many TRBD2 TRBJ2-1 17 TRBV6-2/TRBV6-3 CASSRPSGLAARSEQFF TGTGCCAGCAGCCGCCCAAGCGGACTAGCGGCAAGGAGTGAGCAGTTCTTC
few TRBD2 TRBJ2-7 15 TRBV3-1 CASSQWTSGSYEQYF TGTGCCAGCAGCCAATGGACTAGCGGCTCCTACGAGCAGTACTTC
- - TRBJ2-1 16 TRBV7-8 CASSLGQEGIYNEQFF TGTGCCAGCAGCTTGGGGCAGGAAGGTATATACAATGAGCAGTTCTTC
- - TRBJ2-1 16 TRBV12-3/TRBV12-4 CASTLGRGNSYNEQFF TGTGCCAGCACCTTGGGGCGGGGCAACTCCTACAATGAGCAGTTCTTC
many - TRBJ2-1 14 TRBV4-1 CASSQVVGRNEQFF TGCGCCAGCAGCCAAGTTGTGGGAAGGAATGAGCAGTTCTTC
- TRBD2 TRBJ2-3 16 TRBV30 CAWSAKTSASTDTQYF TGTGCCTGGAGTGCAAAGACTAGCGCTAGCACAGATACGCAGTATTTT
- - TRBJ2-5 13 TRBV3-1 CASSQPGPRAQYF TGTGCCAGCAGCCAACCGGGCCCAAGGGCCCAGTACTTC
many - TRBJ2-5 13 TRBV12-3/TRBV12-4 CASSFGHQETQYF TGTGCCAGCAGTTTTGGTCACCAAGAGACCCAGTACTTC
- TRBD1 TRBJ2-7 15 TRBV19 CASSRTGGDIYEQYF TGTGCCAGTAGTAGAACAGGGGGCGATATCTACGAGCAGTACTTC
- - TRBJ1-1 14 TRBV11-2 CASSPPTPSTEAFF TGTGCCAGCAGCCCGCCGACCCCGAGCACTGAAGCTTTCTTT
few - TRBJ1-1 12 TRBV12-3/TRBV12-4 CASTLWGAEAFF TGTGCCAGCACTTTATGGGGTGCTGAAGCTTTCTTT
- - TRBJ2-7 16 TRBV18 CASSPPGARSSYEQYF TGTGCCAGCTCACCCCCAGGGGCTAGAAGCTCCTACGAGCAGTACTTC
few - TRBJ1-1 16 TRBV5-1 CASSSDRLGWNTEAFF TGCGCCAGCAGCTCCGACAGGTTGGGATGGAACACTGAAGCTTTCTTT
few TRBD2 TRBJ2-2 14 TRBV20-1 CSASGTTNTGELFF TGCAGTGCTAGCGGGACTACGAACACCGGGGAGCTGTTTTTT
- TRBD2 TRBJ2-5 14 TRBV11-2 CASKASGTQETQYF TGTGCCAGCAAGGCTAGCGGGACCCAAGAGACCCAGTACTTC
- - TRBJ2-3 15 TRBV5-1 CASSLTGQSTDTQYF TGCGCCAGCAGCTTGACAGGGCAAAGCACAGATACGCAGTATTTT
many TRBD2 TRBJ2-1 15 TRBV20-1 CSARVNSGSDNEQFF TGCAGTGCTAGAGTTAATAGCGGGAGCGACAATGAGCAGTTCTTC
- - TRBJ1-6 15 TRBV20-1 CSARAPLGNNSPLHF TGCAGTGCTAGAGCCCCGTTGGGGAATAATTCACCCCTCCACTTT
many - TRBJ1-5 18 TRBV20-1 CSARDHGPLKALSQPQHF TGCAGTGCTAGAGATCATGGACCCTTAAAGGCGTTGAGTCAGCCCCAGCATTTT
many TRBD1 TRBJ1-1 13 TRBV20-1 CSALTGGVTEAFF TGCAGTGCGCTGACAGGGGGTGTCACTGAAGCTTTCTTT
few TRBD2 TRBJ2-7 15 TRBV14 CASSQSRAGAYEQYF TGTGCCAGCAGCCAATCGAGAGCGGGGGCCTACGAGCAGTACTTC
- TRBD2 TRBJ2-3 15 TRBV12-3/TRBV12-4 CASDLPGLVIDTQYF TGTGCCAGCGATTTACCGGGACTAGTGATAGATACGCAGTATTTT
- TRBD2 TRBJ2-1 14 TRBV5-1 CASSSGTSGRVLFF TGCGCCAGCAGCTCGGGGACTAGCGGGAGAGTGCTGTTCTTC
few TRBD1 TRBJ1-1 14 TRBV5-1 CASSTGTGPTEAFF TGCGCCAGCAGCACCGGGACAGGGCCCACTGAAGCTTTCTTT
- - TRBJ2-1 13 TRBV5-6 CASSLRGYHEQFF TGTGCCAGCAGCTTGCGAGGGTATCATGAGCAGTTCTTC
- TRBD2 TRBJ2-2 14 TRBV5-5 CASVAGLNSWELFF TGTGCCAGCGTAGCGGGGCTCAACTCCTGGGAGCTGTTTTTT
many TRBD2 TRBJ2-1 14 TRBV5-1 CASLETSGYNEQFF TGCGCCAGCCTCGAGACTAGCGGGTACAATGAGCAGTTCTTC
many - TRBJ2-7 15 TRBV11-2 CASSFPGTGSYEQYF TGTGCCAGCAGCTTCCCTGGGACGGGCTCCTACGAGCAGTACTTC
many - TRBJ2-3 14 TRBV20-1 CSARSSLSTDTQYF TGCAGTGCTAGGAGTTCCCTTAGCACAGATACGCAGTATTTT
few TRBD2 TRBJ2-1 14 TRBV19 CASSRRELGNEQFF TGTGCCAGTAGTAGGCGGGAGCTGGGCAATGAGCAGTTCTTC
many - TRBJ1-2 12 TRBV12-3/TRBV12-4 CASSFSGAGYTF TGTGCCAGCAGTTTCTCTGGGGCCGGCTACACCTTC
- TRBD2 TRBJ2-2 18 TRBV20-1 CSARGPLPSGRVPGELFF TGCAGTGCTAGGGGTCCCCTTCCTAGCGGGAGAGTTCCCGGGGAGCTGTTTTTT
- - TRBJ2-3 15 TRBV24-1 CATSDKVSGTDTQYF TGTGCCACCAGTGATAAGGTTTCGGGCACAGATACGCAGTATTTT
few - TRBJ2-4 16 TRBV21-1 CASSKGEDRIKNIQYF TGTGCCAGCAGCAAAGGGGAGGACAGGATCAAAAACATTCAGTACTTC
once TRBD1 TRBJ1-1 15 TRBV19 CASSILRGTLAEAFF TGTGCCAGTAGTATCCTCAGGGGGACTCTTGCTGAAGCTTTCTTT
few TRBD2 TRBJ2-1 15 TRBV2 CASSRAGERYNEQFF TGTGCCAGCAGCCGAGCGGGAGAGAGGTACAATGAGCAGTTCTTC
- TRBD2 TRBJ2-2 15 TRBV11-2 CASTLLAGGSGELFF TGTGCCAGCACCCTGCTAGCGGGAGGGTCCGGGGAGCTGTTTTTT
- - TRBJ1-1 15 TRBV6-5 CASSYSLAGNTEAFF TGTGCCAGCAGTTACTCCCTGGCGGGGAACACTGAAGCTTTCTTT
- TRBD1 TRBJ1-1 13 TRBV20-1 CSASRQGDTEAFF TGCAGTGCTTCCCGACAGGGCGACACTGAAGCTTTCTTT
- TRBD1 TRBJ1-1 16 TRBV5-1 CASWVGTGVGGTEAFF TGCGCCAGCTGGGTTGGGACAGGGGTTGGAGGCACTGAAGCTTTCTTT
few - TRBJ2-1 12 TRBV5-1 CASSSDLDEQFF TGCGCCAGCAGCTCTGATCTCGATGAGCAGTTCTTC
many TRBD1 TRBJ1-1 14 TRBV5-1 CASSLVQGSTEAFF TGTGCCAGCAGTTTAGTACAGGGGAGCACTGAAGCTTTCTTT
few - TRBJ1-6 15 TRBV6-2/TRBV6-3 CASRRDGADNSPLHF TGTGCCAGCAGGAGAGACGGAGCCGATAATTCACCCCTCCACTTT
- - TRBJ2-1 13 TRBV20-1 CSANPTSYNEQFF TGCAGTGCTAATCCGACTAGCTACAATGAGCAGTTCTTC
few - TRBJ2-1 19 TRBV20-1 CSATPDGSGPGVSYNEQFF TGCAGTGCTACTCCCGACGGTAGCGGCCCGGGTGTGTCCTACAATGAGCAGTTCTTC
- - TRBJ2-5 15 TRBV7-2 CASSPGARGIGTQYF TGTGCCAGCAGCCCCGGGGCGAGGGGGATAGGGACCCAGTACTTC
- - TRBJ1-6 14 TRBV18 CASSTGQWQSPLHF TGTGCCAGCTCAACCGGACAATGGCAATCACCCCTCCACTTT
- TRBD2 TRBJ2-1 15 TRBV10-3 CAISEAGGPYNEQFF TGTGCCATCAGTGAGGCGGGAGGGCCCTACAATGAGCAGTTCTTC
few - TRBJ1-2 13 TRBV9 CASSVDTNYGYTF TGTGCCAGCAGCGTAGACACGAACTATGGCTACACCTTC